This T cell receptor (beta chain) came from a study of T cell repertoires in cytomegalovirus infection. The CDR3 extends over 17 amino acids. Germline CDR1 MDHEN, CDR2 SYDVKM. V lost 6 bases, J lost 2 bases, and 11 bases stayed unmatched. Points on this clonotype: The antigen is not known.

TCRdb reprocessed the reads via MiXCR and lists one record per CDR3 protein. The data hold roughly 200,000 distinct CDR3 sequences, with about 39% observed a single time. The sequence was obtained from a human donor in good health (CMV status not recorded). Some clones in this sample may be carry-over from other donors' samples. The chain carries TRBV28 and TRBJ2-3; 10 nucleotides line up with TRBD2. The starting material was CD8+ T cells from cultured PBMCs, obtained from culture after CMV antigen stimulation. The CDR3 loop reads CASRGAGGSILTDTQYF. In DNA, the CDR3 is TGTGCCAGCAGGGGAGCGGGAGGGTCCATTCTCACAGATACGCAGTATTTT.